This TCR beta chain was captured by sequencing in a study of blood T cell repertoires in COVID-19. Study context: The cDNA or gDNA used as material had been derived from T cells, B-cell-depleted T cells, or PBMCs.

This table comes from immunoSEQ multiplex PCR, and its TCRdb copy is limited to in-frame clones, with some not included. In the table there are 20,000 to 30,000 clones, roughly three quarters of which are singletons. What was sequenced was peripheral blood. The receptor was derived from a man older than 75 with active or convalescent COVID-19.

The CDR3 nucleotides read TGTGCCAGCAGTTGGCAGGGTGGCACAGATACGCAGTATTTT. As protein: CASSWQGGTDTQYF. V gene TRBV14 combines with J gene TRBJ2-3; weak D call: TRBD1 (5 bases). V was trimmed by 6 bases and J by 1 base, leaving 11 bases between them. The CDR3 totals 14 residues. The germline CDR1 and CDR2 sequences are SGHDN and FVKESK.